Below are 17 T cell receptor beta chains sequenced from a single sample in a study of blood T cells in healthy people across ages. PCR was performed a second time for roughly 7 to 12 cycles using a sample-barcoded 5' primer and a J-beta primer mix. TCRdb reprocessed the 5' RACE reads via MiXCR and lists one record per CDR3 protein. The data contain fewer than 750,000 distinct CDR3 sequences, around half of them singletons. The sequencing sample was made of blood. These receptors were obtained from an elderly man in good health.

The CDR3 DNA is TGTGCCAGCAGGGGACTAGCGGGGGGGACCGGGGAGCTGTTTTTT. Protein sequence: CASRGLAGGTGELFF. This sequence joins TRBV2 and TRBJ2-2; the match to TRBD2 covers 16 bases. After removal of 6 bases from V and 5 bases from J, the junction contained 0 bases not matched to a gene. Germline loops: CDR1 SNHLY, CDR2 FYNNEI. This CDR3 has 15 amino acids.

V gene TRBV9 combines with J gene TRBJ2-7, with D possibly matching TRBD2 (5 bases). There are 14 residues in the CDR3. V was shortened by 0 bases and J by 7 bases, with 14 bases between the two germline ends. Per the germline V gene, CDR1 is SGDLS and CDR2 is YYNGEE. CDR3 amino acids: CASSVEGWGDEQYF. The CDR3 bases are TGTGCCAGCAGCGTAGAAGGCTGGGGAGATGAGCAGTACTTC.

The sample holds a few counts of this clonotype. A much larger clone sits a single nucleotide away, making a read error possible. The chain employs TRBV6-6 and TRBJ2-1, with TRBD1 matching over 7 bases. CDR1 is MNHNY, CDR2 SVGAGI, per germline (reference sequence). V shed 6 bases and J 10 bases; nucleotides not matched to a gene: 12. This CDR3 has 14 residues. CDR3 residues: CASRNQGQLYEQFF. CDR3 nucleotide sequence: TGTGCCAGCAGGAATCAGGGACAGCTCTACGAGCAGTTCTTC.

The chain joins TRBV7-8 to TRBJ2-4, with 7 bases fitting TRBD1. The J call may be in error: the DNA end matches TRBJ2-7 better. The CDR3 is 14 amino acids. Looked up from germline, CDR1 is SGHVS and CDR2 is FQNEAQ. CDR3 in amino acids: CASTQQGRSAEQYF. The CDR3 DNA is TGTGCCAGCACCCAACAGGGGAGATCGGCCGAGCAGTACTTC.

The chain uses TRBV7-2 and TRBJ1-1; TRBD1 matches at 7 bases. This CDR3 region has 14 residues. Germline lookup yields CDR1 SGHTA and CDR2 FQGNSA. The V and J ends lost 5 bases and 3 bases, in that order; junction bases with no gene match: 6. The CDR3 spells CASSPLRGYTEAFF. The DNA of the CDR3 is TGTGCCAGCAGCCCACTCAGGGGGTACACTGAAGCTTTCTTT.

J is TRBJ1-1 and V is TRBV20-1; tentatively, D is TRBD1 (6 bases). Deletions cut 8 bases from V and 1 base from J, with 20 bases between. CDR1 and CDR2 from the germline V gene are DFQATT and SNEGSKA (reference sequence). This CDR3 spans 15 amino acids. The CDR3 reads CSSTKPTGANTEAFF. Written as DNA, the CDR3 is TGCAGTTCGACCAAACCCACGGGGGCGAACACTGAAGCTTTCTTT.

The chain combines TRBV29-1 with TRBJ2-3, with 7 positions matching TRBD1. Trimming cost V 4 bases and J 2 bases; bases outside gene matches: 21. The CDR3 is made up of 19 amino acids. Germline CDR1 and CDR2: SQVTM and ANQGSEA. Here the CDR3 reads CSVGDSAFSDRLYTDTQYF. As DNA, the CDR3 is TGCAGCGTTGGCGATTCAGCTTTCTCGGACAGGTTATACACAGATACGCAGTATTTT.

The chain is built from TRBV5-1 and TRBJ1-5, with D possibly being TRBD1 (6 bases). Trimming stripped 7 bases from V and 3 bases from J, with 11 bases between. This CDR3 has 13 amino acids. Per germline, CDR1 SGHRS and CDR2 YFSETQ. Here the CDR3 reads CASSGEPNQPQHF. The CDR3 DNA sequence: TGCGCCAGCTCAGGGGAACCCAATCAGCCCCAGCATTTT.

The chain employs TRBV4-2 and TRBJ2-7; TRBD2 matches at 8 bases. The CDR3 sequence is 16 residues long. CDR1 and CDR2 from the germline V gene are LGHNA and YNFKEQ. Trimming took 0 bases from V and 0 from J; bases not matched to a gene: 4. The CDR3 DNA sequence: TGTGCCAGCAGCCAAGATTTGACTAGCGCCTCCTACGAGCAGTACTTC. It encodes CASSQDLTSASYEQYF.

The V and J genes are TRBV4-3 and TRBJ2-7; TRBD2 agrees at 13 bases. Germline V lookup: CDR1 LGHNA, CDR2 YSLEER. CDR3 size: 17 residues. V gave up 0 bases and J gave up 3 bases; unmatched junction bases: 5. In DNA, the CDR3 is TGCGCCAGCAGCCAAGACCGGACTAGCGGGAGTATCTACGAGCAGTACTTC. Translation gives CASSQDRTSGSIYEQYF.

V and J are TRBV4-3 and TRBJ1-2; 8 nucleotides match TRBD1. The CDR3 runs to 14 residues. V dropped 0 bases and J dropped 8; count of bases not matched to a gene: 5. Germline CDR1 LGHNA, CDR2 YSLEER. The CDR3 loop is CASSQDYGTGGYTF. The CDR3 DNA is TGCGCCAGCAGCCAAGATTACGGGACAGGAGGCTACACCTTC.

Concerning this clonotype: Given a much more abundant clone one base away, this may be a read error. The V gene is TRBV10-3, the J gene TRBJ2-1, with D possibly matching TRBD1 (6 bases). Germline loops: CDR1 ENHRY, CDR2 SYGVKD. The length of the CDR3 is 13 residues. V lost 8 bases and J lost 7, with 15 bases in between. The CDR3 spells CAIRKDRDNEQFF. CDR3 nucleotides: TGTGCCATCCGTAAGGACAGAGATAATGAGCAGTTCTTC.

This clonotype was detected a few times. The CDR3 coding sequence is TGCAGTGCTCGAGGGGTGACTAGCGGGAGAACAGATACGCAGTATTTT. Residues: CSARGVTSGRTDTQYF. This rearrangement joins TRBV20-1 to TRBJ2-3; 12 bases map to TRBD2. Germline CDR1 and CDR2: DFQATT and SNEGSKA (reference sequence). CDR3 size: 16 residues. The V segment lost 5 bases and the J segment 3 bases; nucleotides outside the gene matches: 9.

This clonotype was recorded a few times. This chain joins TRBV5-1 and TRBJ1-1; D may be TRBD1 (5 bases). With 4 bases removed from V and 1 base from J, the gap between germline ends came to 14 bases. The CDR3 is 15 amino acids. From germline, CDR1 is SGHRS and CDR2 YFSETQ. This CDR3 is CASSTPDSPNTEAFF. The CDR3, as DNA: TGCGCCAGCAGCACCCCCGACAGCCCGAACACTGAAGCTTTCTTT. Based on the CDR3 plus reference TRBV5-1 and TRBJ1-1, the full variable domain is KAGVTQTPRYLIKTRGQQVTLSCSPISGHRSVSWYQQTPGQGLQFLFEYFSETQRNKGNFPGRFSGRQFSNSRSEMNVSTLELGDSALYLCASSTPDSPNTEAFFGQGTRLTVV.

A word on this clonotype: A much bigger clone sits one base away, suggesting this may be a read error. V and J are TRBV7-9 and TRBJ1-1; no clear D. From germline, CDR1 is SEHNR and CDR2 FQNEAQ (reference sequence). The length of the CDR3 is 13 residues. V lost 2 bases, J lost 6 bases, and 10 bases lay in between. In DNA form, the CDR3 reads TGTGCCAGCAGCTTATGGGGAAGCGCTGAAGCTTTCTTT. It specifies CASSLWGSAEAFF.

In this sample, this clonotype turned up a few times. The chain links TRBV5-1 to TRBJ2-2, with TRBD1 matching 10 bases. After removal of 4 bases from V and 5 bases from J, the junction contained 8 bases not matched to a gene. Germline CDR1 is SGHRS and CDR2 is YFSETQ. CDR3 size: 16 residues. In DNA, the CDR3 is TGCGCCAGCAGCCACGGGACAGGGGACTGGACCGGGGAGCTGTTTTTT. Translated, it gives CASSHGTGDWTGELFF.

This clonotype was observed many times. CDR3 sequence: CSAGFGTDTQYF. The DNA for the CDR3 is TGCAGTGCGGGGTTCGGGACAGATACGCAGTATTTT. The chain couples TRBV20-1 to TRBJ2-3; D is unresolved. Germline V gene lookup returns CDR1 DFQATT and CDR2 SNEGSKA (reference sequence). The ends were cut back, 6 bases at V and 3 bases at J, with 10 bases in the middle. There are 12 residues in the CDR3.